The 7 T cell receptor beta chains given below trace back to one sample, sequenced in a study of beta chain features in type 1 diabetes (dated by TCRdb to 2016 to 2019). The library relied on the immunoSEQ multiplex PCR assay. All of the isolated RNA was reverse transcribed with the High Capacity cDNA Reverse Transcription Kit, so expressed TCRB transcripts were sequenced. TCRdb holds this immuneACCESS table with in-frame rearrangements only. Some clones are missing; in checked studies, unresolved V genes explain under half, and the rest has no known cause. The sample includes over 350,000 clones, with over 13% observed a single time. The ten biggest clones cover approximately 0.019% of the sample. The sequenced material came from naive CD4+ T cells from blood. The cell subset or site label of this sample denotes: true naive CD4+ T cells. The source is a woman under 30 in good health.

This clone was observed a few times. The chain recombines TRBV5-1 with TRBJ2-1; 8 bases fit TRBD2. The germline V gene has CDR1 SGHRS and CDR2 YFSETQ. V was pared by 4 bases and J by 4 bases, with 7 bases of the junction left unmatched. The CDR3 has 15 residues. The CDR3 here is CASSRGTRTYNEQFF. The CDR3 DNA reads as TGCGCCAGCAGCAGGGGGACTAGAACATACAATGAGCAGTTCTTC.

V and J are TRBV28 and TRBJ2-7; TRBD1 matches 8 bases. J gave up 4 bases and V 6 bases, and 8 bases lay outside the gene matches. CDR3 length equals 14 residues. CDR1 MDHEN and CDR2 SYDVKM come from the germline V gene. The chain's CDR3 is CASRADRGPYEQYF. The CDR3 DNA sequence: TGTGCCAGCAGGGCCGACAGGGGTCCTTACGAGCAGTACTTC.

The chain links TRBV11-2 to TRBJ2-3, with 11 positions matching TRBD2. Germline assignment: CDR1 SGHAT and CDR2 FQNNGV. V was clipped by 4 bases and J by 0 bases; unmatched bases: 3. CDR3 size: 16 residues. CDR3: CASSSRLAGSTDTQYF. CDR3 DNA: TGTGCCAGCAGCTCCAGACTAGCGGGAAGCACAGATACGCAGTATTTT.

The gene calls are TRBV25-1 and TRBJ1-2; 7 positions agree with TRBD1. The germline V gene encodes CDR1 MGHDK and CDR2 SYGVNS. V was pared by 1 base and J by 4 bases, with 3 bases of the junction left unmatched. CDR3 length: 14 residues. The CDR3 DNA follows: TGTGCCAGCAGTGAATCCGGGACAGCCTATGGCTACACCTTC. Amino acid sequence: CASSESGTAYGYTF.

V usage is TRBV19 and J usage is TRBJ1-5; unclear D gene. This CDR3 comprises 13 residues. Germline assignment: CDR1 LNHDA and CDR2 SQIVND (reference sequence). V gave up 3 bases and J gave up 5 bases, with 8 bases separating them. CDR3 amino acids: CASSIKSDQPQHF. The CDR3 DNA follows: TGTGCCAGTAGTATTAAGTCGGATCAGCCCCAGCATTTT.

There are a few counts of this clone. This chain connects TRBV27 to TRBJ2-1; D remains unclear. The CDR3 is made up of 13 amino acids. Germline V lookup: CDR1 MNHEY, CDR2 SMNVEV (reference sequence). The germline V and J ends were trimmed by 2 bases and 6 bases, with 8 bases remaining between them. As DNA, the CDR3 is TGTGCCAGCAGTTTAAGGTGGAGCAATGAGCAGTTCTTC. It translates to CASSLRWSNEQFF.

This clone has only a few counts. The genes are TRBV28 and TRBJ2-5; D may be TRBD2 (5 bases). Per the germline V gene, CDR1 is MDHEN and CDR2 is SYDVKM. The CDR3 sequence is 15 residues long. V shed 4 bases and J shed 0 bases, with 12 bases lying between them. Here the CDR3 DNA reads TGTGCCAGCAGTTCCGCGGGTCCAGACCAAGAGACCCAGTACTTC. This codes for CASSSAGPDQETQYF.